These 3 T cell receptor beta chains share one sample of origin, sequenced in a study of shared clonotypes between healthy human individuals. Measured with immunoSEQ multiplex PCR; TCRdb has only the in-frame clones, and not every one. The table shows approximately 2.1 million clones, with about 92% occurring only once. The sample comprised naive CD4+ T cells from PBMCs. As to subset: CD45RA+ positively selected. The receptors here all came from a man aged 18 to 29 in good health. Some clones in this sample may be carry-over from other donors' samples.

V is TRBV13 and J is TRBJ2-1, with D unresolved. CDR1 is PRHDT and CDR2 is FYEKMQ in the germline V gene (reference sequence). This CDR3 is 13 amino acids long. V lost 2 bases and J 8 bases, leaving 10 bases between the germline ends. The CDR3 DNA reads as TGTGCCAGCAGCTTATCCCAGTTCCATGAGCAGTTCTTC. This codes for CASSLSQFHEQFF.

This chain uses TRBV12-5 with TRBJ2-1, with D tentatively TRBD1 (6 bases). The CDR3 is made up of 15 amino acids. V lost 7 bases and J 6 bases, leaving 19 bases between the germline ends. The V gene's germline CDR1 is LGHNT and CDR2 FRNRAP. CDR3 protein: CASASGTLVTNEQFF. The CDR3, as DNA: TGTGCTAGTGCCTCCGGGACACTAGTAACCAATGAGCAGTTCTTC. Using reference TRBV12-5 and TRBJ2-1 for the parts outside the CDR3, the full variable domain is DARVTQTPRHKVTEMGQEVTMRCQPILGHNTVFWYRQTMMQGLELLAYFRNRAPLDDSGMPKDRFSAEMPDATLATLKIQPSEPRDSAVYFCASASGTLVTNEQFFGPGTRLTVL.

This rearrangement joins TRBV4-1 to TRBJ2-1, with 13 bases fitting TRBD2. Losses at the gene ends were 5 bases for V and 8 bases for J; bases not matched to a gene: 9. CDR1 and CDR2 from the germline V gene are MGHRA and YSYEKL. The length of the CDR3 is 16 residues. The DNA of the CDR3 is TGCGCCAGCAGCGCAACCGGGACTAGCGGGACCCATGAGCAGTTCTTC. Translating it yields CASSATGTSGTHEQFF.